The present entry profiles one TCR beta chain with its context. Sequencing was performed with immunoSEQ multiplex PCR; in TCRdb, only in-frame clones are kept and a portion is missing. This table holds 90,000 to 130,000 clones, approximately 85% found once. Trimming pared 5 bases from V and 0 bases from J, leaving 17 bases between. The CDR3 contains 16 residues. CDR1 and CDR2 from the germline V gene are SNHLY and FYNNEI. This record belongs to a study of blood T cell repertoires in COVID-19. Study-level information: In each case, the material was cDNA or gDNA derived from T cells, B-cell-depleted T cells, or PBMCs.

V usage is TRBV2 and J usage is TRBJ2-7; tentatively, D is TRBD1 (6 bases). This receptor was obtained from a human donor in a cohort sampled during active COVID-19. The material sequenced was peripheral blood. The CDR3 region is CASSPDRLSSSYEQYF. CDR3 coding DNA: TGTGCCAGCAGTCCGGACAGATTGTCTAGCTCCTACGAGCAGTACTTC.